The 12 T cell receptor beta chains in this list originate from one sample, sequenced in a study of PD-1 blockade in classical Hodgkin lymphoma. Profiling relied on immunoSEQ multiplex PCR, and the TCRdb table lists in-frame clones only, not all of them. The sample has approximately 19,000 clones; about 77% are singletons. Described time point: cycle 4 day 1 (C4D1), after more than five weeks of nivolumab. Autologous stem cell transplantation was followed by relapse in every patient, and brentuximab vedotin exposure varied. The sequences come from peripheral blood mononuclear cells (PBMCs), collected before the fourth cycle of nivolumab. These receptors all come from a human donor with classical Hodgkin lymphoma.

The CDR3 loop reads CASSLEGATEAFF. Here the CDR3 DNA reads TGTGCCAGCAGCTTAGAGGGTGCAACTGAAGCTTTCTTT. The chain employs TRBV7-9 and TRBJ1-1; unclear D gene. Germline V gene data show CDR1 as SEHNR and CDR2 as FQNEAQ (reference sequence). The germline V and J ends were trimmed by 1 base and 5 bases, with 8 bases remaining between them. This CDR3 is built from 13 residues.

The chain carries TRBV5-1 and TRBJ1-4; a weak D match, TRBD1 (6 bases). V was pared by 0 bases and J by 5 bases, with 11 bases between. Germline V gene lookup returns CDR1 SGHRS and CDR2 YFSETQ. The CDR3 runs to 15 residues. This chain's CDR3 is CASSLEGGHNEKLFF. CDR3 DNA: TGCGCCAGCAGCTTGGAAGGGGGGCACAATGAAAAACTGTTTTTT. Full variable domain (outside the CDR3, taken from reference TRBV5-1 and TRBJ1-4): KAGVTQTPRYLIKTRGQQVTLSCSPISGHRSVSWYQQTPGQGLQFLFEYFSETQRNKGNFPGRFSGRQFSNSRSEMNVSTLELGDSALYLCASSLEGGHNEKLFFGSGTQLSVL.

The rearrangement joins TRBV15 to TRBJ1-4; a weak D match, TRBD1 (5 bases). V shed 0 bases and J shed 5 bases, with 13 bases lying between them. CDR3 length equals 16 residues. Per germline, CDR1 LNHNV and CDR2 YYDKDF (reference sequence). The CDR3 sequence is CATSRDGDGANEKLFF. CDR3 coding DNA: TGTGCCACCAGCAGAGACGGGGACGGAGCAAATGAAAAACTGTTTTTT.

A few counts support this clone. In DNA, the CDR3 is TGTGCCAGCAGCCCTCGAGCGGGGGGCCCCGGGGAGCTGTTTTTT. Translation gives CASSPRAGGPGELFF. J is TRBJ2-2 and V is TRBV7-2, with 9 bases lining up with TRBD2. The trim removed 5 bases at V and 6 bases at J, leaving 7 bases unmatched. The CDR3 spans 15 residues. The germline V gene encodes CDR1 SGHTA and CDR2 FQGNSA.

V gene TRBV6-1 combines with J gene TRBJ2-2, with 9 positions matching TRBD1. Germline CDR1 MNHNS, CDR2 SASEGT. The CDR3 is 16 amino acids. The junction had 2 bases not matched to a gene; V was cut back by 0 bases and J by 3 bases. The CDR3 protein is CASSEAGQGHTGELFF. The CDR3 DNA reads as TGTGCCAGCAGTGAAGCGGGACAGGGACACACCGGGGAGCTGTTTTTT.

This clone was recorded only once. The rearrangement uses TRBV6-1 and TRBJ1-2; 8 bases are shared with TRBD1. CDR3 length: 15 residues. In germline, CDR1 is MNHNS, CDR2 SASEGT. V shed 7 bases, J shed 6 bases, and the junction held 13 bases outside the gene matches. As DNA, the CDR3 is TGTGCCAGCAACCTCGCCAGGGGGCTGAAGGATGGCTACACCTTC. It is translated as CASNLARGLKDGYTF.

V is TRBV27 and J is TRBJ1-5; TRBD1 might be the D (6 bases). Deletions cut 8 bases from V and 4 bases from J, with 9 bases between. The CDR3 has 12 amino acids. Germline V CDR1 and CDR2: MNHEY, SMNVEV (reference sequence). The DNA of the CDR3 is TGTGCCAGCTGCACAGGGAATCAGCCCCAGCATTTT. It specifies CASCTGNQPQHF.

This clone was recorded only once. The V gene is TRBV6-5, the J gene TRBJ1-2; TRBD1 matches 8 bases. The V gene's germline CDR1 is MNHEY and CDR2 SVGAGI. V was clipped by 5 bases and J by 7 bases; unmatched bases: 6. The CDR3 covers 13 residues. CDR3 nucleotide sequence: TGTGCCAGCAGTAGGACAGGGATGGCTGGCTACACCTTC. Translation: CASSRTGMAGYTF.

This rearrangement joins TRBV9 to TRBJ1-3, with 7 bases aligning to TRBD1. The CDR3 runs 17 residues. The V segment lost 2 bases and the J segment 0 bases; nucleotides outside the gene matches: 8. CDR1 is SGDLS, CDR2 YYNGEE, per germline. The CDR3 here is CASSVQGGDISGNTIYF. CDR3 DNA sequence: TGTGCCAGCAGCGTTCAGGGGGGCGATATCTCTGGAAACACCATATATTTT.

The rearrangement joins TRBV18 to TRBJ1-3; no definite D call. This CDR3 spans 15 amino acids. Germline loops: CDR1 KGHSH, CDR2 LQKENI. V dropped 3 bases and J dropped 0 bases, with 9 bases sitting between them. CDR3 amino acids: CASSPASSSGNTIYF. The DNA for the CDR3 is TGTGCCAGCTCACCCGCTTCCTCCTCTGGAAACACCATATATTTT.

This rearrangement joins TRBV10-3 to TRBJ1-6, with 8 bases aligning to TRBD1. Germline CDR1 is ENHRY and CDR2 is SYGVKD. The CDR3 totals 15 residues. V gave up 6 bases and J gave up 5 bases; unmatched junction bases: 6. The CDR3 DNA reads TGTGCCATCAGGACAGGGGAGGTGGATAATTCACCCCTCCACTTT. It specifies CAIRTGEVDNSPLHF.

The J gene is TRBJ2-3, the V gene TRBV9, with D perhaps matching TRBD2 (5 bases). CDR3 length: 16 amino acids. V was clipped by 0 bases and J by 1 base, with 12 bases between them. Germline loops: CDR1 SGDLS, CDR2 YYNGEE. The CDR3 DNA reads TGTGCCAGCAGCGTAGTTGGACTCTACCGCACAGATACGCAGTATTTT. It yields the protein CASSVVGLYRTDTQYF.